The 10 T cell receptor beta chains given below trace back to one sample, sequenced in a study of CD8 T cells in Susac syndrome. The RNA input was roughly 0.45 to 1 ug, and it was reverse transcribed with random hexamers. One entry per CDR3 protein, called by TCRdb with MiXCR from the immunoSEQ multiplex PCR reads. The data contain about 150,000 distinct CDR3 sequences, roughly 95% of them singletons. The sequencing sample was made of CD4+ T cells from PBMCs. Every receptor here comes from a human donor with Susac syndrome.

This clonotype was seen just once. V is TRBV12-3 or TRBV12-4 and J is TRBJ1-5; D gene uncertain. Trimming took off 7 bases at V and 7 bases at J, with 11 bases between the two ends. There are 12 residues in the CDR3. CDR3: CASTHHRQPQHF. CDR3 DNA: TGTGCCAGCACCCATCACAGACAGCCCCAGCATTTT.

The chain is built from TRBV20-1 and TRBJ2-2, with unresolved D. In germline, CDR1 is DFQATT, CDR2 SNEGSKA (reference sequence). Trimming cost V 6 bases and J 3 bases, with 8 bases left between them. The CDR3 runs to 12 residues. CDR3 region: CSALSHTGELFF. As DNA, the CDR3 is TGCAGTGCCCTGAGTCACACCGGGGAGCTGTTTTTT.

The chain links TRBV5-6 to TRBJ2-1; D unresolved. Trimming stripped 2 bases from V and 9 bases from J, with 6 bases between. This CDR3 has 11 amino acids. From germline, CDR1 is SGHDT and CDR2 YYEEEE. This CDR3 reads CASSLSAEQFF. The CDR3 coding sequence is TGTGCCAGCAGCTTAAGCGCTGAGCAGTTCTTC. Using reference TRBV5-6 and TRBJ2-1 for the parts outside the CDR3, the full variable domain is DAGVTQSPTHLIKTRGQQVTLRCSPKSGHDTVSWYQQALGQGPQFIFQYYEEEERQRGNFPDRFSGHQFPNYSSELNVNALLLGDSALYLCASSLSAEQFFGPGTRLTVL.

The CDR3 loop is CASSLGWGGQETQYF. The CDR3 DNA follows: TGTGCCAGCAGTCTCGGGTGGGGAGGGCAAGAGACCCAGTACTTC. The chain has TRBV12-3 or TRBV12-4 and TRBJ2-5; 7 nucleotides match TRBD2. V lost 5 bases, J lost 2 bases, and 8 bases stayed unmatched. This CDR3 is 15 amino acids long.

The gene calls are TRBV6-5 and TRBJ2-3, with D unresolved. The CDR3 consists of 12 residues. Trimming stripped 5 bases from V and 4 bases from J, with 7 bases between. Germline assignment: CDR1 MNHEY and CDR2 SVGAGI. The CDR3 DNA sequence: TGTGCCAGCAGTACAAACGCAGATACGCAGTATTTT. Amino acid sequence: CASSTNADTQYF.

The rearrangement joins TRBV29-1 to TRBJ2-3; 7 bases fit TRBD2. Germline CDR1 SQVTM, CDR2 ANQGSEA. The CDR3 contains 12 residues. Trimming at V came to 7 bases and at J to 9 bases, leaving 10 bases not matched to a gene. The CDR3 DNA is TGCAGCGCACAAACTAGCGAGCGGACGCAGTATTTT. This codes for CSAQTSERTQYF.

The chain links TRBV4-2 to TRBJ2-7; D may correspond to TRBD1 or TRBD2 (5 bases each). V lost 4 bases, J lost 0 bases, and 10 bases lay in between. This CDR3 comprises 14 residues. Germline assignment: CDR1 LGHNA and CDR2 YNFKEQ. The CDR3 is CASSRTTSSYEQYF. In DNA form, the CDR3 reads TGTGCCAGCAGCCGGACAACTAGCTCCTACGAGCAGTACTTC.

The chain carries TRBV4-3 and TRBJ1-2; D remains unclear. V was clipped by 0 bases and J by 7 bases, with 12 bases between them. The CDR3 totals 14 residues. Germline V gene data show CDR1 as LGHNA and CDR2 as YSLEER. The CDR3 DNA reads as TGCGCCAGCAGCCAAGACGAGGGCGGCGGTGGCTACACCTTC. The encoded protein is CASSQDEGGGGYTF.

The V and J genes are TRBV3-1 and TRBJ2-7; the D gene is possibly TRBD2 (6 bases). Trimming stripped 5 bases from V and 4 bases from J, with 12 bases between. The germline gives CDR1 LGHDT, CDR2 YNNKEL (reference sequence). There are 13 residues in the CDR3. The CDR3 sequence: CASSGVGGYEQYF. DNA for the CDR3: TGTGCCAGCAGCGGTGTCGGGGGATACGAGCAGTACTTC.

The rearrangement links TRBV29-1 to TRBJ2-7; D possibly matches TRBD1 or TRBD2 (6 bases each). The germline V gene has CDR1 SQVTM and CDR2 ANQGSEA. The CDR3 totals 13 residues. Trimming took off 6 bases at V and 6 bases at J, with 18 bases between the two ends. The CDR3 nucleotides read TGCAGCGTCCACGAAGGGGGGCTAGGCGAGCAGTACTTC. Protein sequence: CSVHEGGLGEQYF.